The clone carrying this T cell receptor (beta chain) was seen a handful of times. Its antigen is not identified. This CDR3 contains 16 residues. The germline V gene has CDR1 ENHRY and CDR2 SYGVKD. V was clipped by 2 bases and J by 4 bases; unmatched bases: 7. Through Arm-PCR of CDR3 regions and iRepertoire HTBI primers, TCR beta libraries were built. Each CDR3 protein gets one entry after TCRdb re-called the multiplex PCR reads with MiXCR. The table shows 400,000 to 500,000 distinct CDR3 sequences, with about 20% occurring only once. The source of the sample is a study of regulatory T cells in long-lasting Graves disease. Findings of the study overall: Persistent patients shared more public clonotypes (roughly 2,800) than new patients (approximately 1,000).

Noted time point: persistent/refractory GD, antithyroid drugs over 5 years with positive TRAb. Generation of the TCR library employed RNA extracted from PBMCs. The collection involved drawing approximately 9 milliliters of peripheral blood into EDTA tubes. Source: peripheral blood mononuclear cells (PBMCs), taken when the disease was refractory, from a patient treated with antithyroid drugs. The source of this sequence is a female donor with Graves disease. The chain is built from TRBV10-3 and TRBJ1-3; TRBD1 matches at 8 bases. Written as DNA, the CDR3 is TGTGCCATCAGTGAGCCTCAGGGGGCGGCGGGAAACACCATATATTTT. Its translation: CAISEPQGAAGNTIYF.